Described below is a single T cell receptor beta chain sequence and its context. This CDR3 has 14 residues. V was shortened by 9 bases and J by 6 bases, with 22 bases between the two germline ends. Germline V gives CDR1 SGHNT, CDR2 YYREEE (reference sequence). These data originate in a study of beta chain features in type 1 diabetes. Expressed TCRB transcripts were sequenced because the entire RNA isolate underwent reverse transcription. Repertoires were generated with immunoSEQ multiplex PCR, while TCRdb's copy carries only in-frame clones and drops some. The table has 200,000 to 250,000 clones, 11% seen once.

The clonotype was recovered from a man in his late teens or twenties in good health. The sample taken for sequencing was central memory CD4+ T cells from blood. The genes are TRBV5-4 and TRBJ2-7, with TRBD1 as a possible D gene (5 bases). The CDR3 is CATLLDAGAPEQYF. The CDR3 DNA is TGTGCCACCCTTCTGGACGCTGGGGCTCCCGAGCAGTACTTC.